The 17 T cell receptor beta chains below all came from one sample that was sequenced in a study of T cell clonotyping in hematopoietic cell transplantation. Indicated time point: recipient sample about 28 days before transplant, after cytoreduction. Clones were sequenced by immunoSEQ multiplex PCR, and TCRdb holds only the in-frame ones, with some missing. The sample holds around 80,000 clones, around 96% seen once. The input for sequencing was peripheral blood mononuclear cells, taken before stem cell transplant. The receptor source for this set is a woman aged 45-65 years with acute myeloid leukemia. Some clones in this sample may be carry-over from other donors' samples.

The CDR3 loop is CASRLDVGYTF. DNA for the CDR3: TGTGCCAGCAGACTGGACGTGGGCTACACCTTC. The chain is built from TRBV11-2 and TRBJ1-2; D is unresolved. Germline values: CDR1 SGHAT, CDR2 FQNNGV. The CDR3 runs to 11 residues. With 6 bases removed from V and 8 bases from J, the gap between germline ends came to 10 bases.

The chain uses TRBV5-4 and TRBJ2-7, with D maybe TRBD1 (6 bases). CDR3 length: 13 residues. Between the trimmed V and J ends, which lost 3 bases and 6 bases, there was a span of 13 bases. Germline V gene sequence: CDR1 SGHNT, CDR2 YYREEE (reference sequence). The CDR3 nucleotides read TGTGCCAGCAGCTCCCGGGACAACCGCGAGCAGTACTTC. Residues: CASSSRDNREQYF.

The V gene is TRBV5-4, the J gene TRBJ2-3; D may correspond to TRBD1 or TRBD2 (6 bases each). The V end lost 6 bases, the J end lost 5 bases, and 16 bases lay between the germline ends. There are 14 residues in the CDR3. The germline CDR1 and CDR2 sequences are SGHNT and YYREEE (reference sequence). In nucleotides, the CDR3 is TGTGCCAGCACCCCTGGGGGGCGAGTAGATACGCAGTATTTT. Protein sequence: CASTPGGRVDTQYF.

This chain uses TRBV29-1 with TRBJ1-2; 7 bases match TRBD1. The CDR3 contains 15 residues. V was clipped by 5 bases and J by 2 bases; unmatched bases: 11. Germline V CDR1 and CDR2: SQVTM, ANQGSEA. CDR3 nucleotide sequence: TGCAGCGTTTGGGACAGTATTCATCTGAACTATGGCTACACCTTC. It codes for CSVWDSIHLNYGYTF.

This clone has just one count. The chain has TRBV5-1 and TRBJ2-7; the D is unclear. The CDR3 has 16 residues. Germline loops: CDR1 SGHRS, CDR2 YFSETQ. Trimming stripped 0 bases from V and 6 bases from J, with 19 bases between. CDR3 coding DNA: TGCGCCAGCAGCTTGGATGGCTATTCAACAACGACCGAGCAGTACTTC. It codes for CASSLDGYSTTTEQYF. The whole variable domain, filled in from reference TRBV5-1 and TRBJ2-7, reads KAGVTQTPRYLIKTRGQQVTLSCSPISGHRSVSWYQQTPGQGLQFLFEYFSETQRNKGNFPGRFSGRQFSNSRSEMNVSTLELGDSALYLCASSLDGYSTTTEQYFGPGTRLTVT.

The CDR3 spells CASSPLDRAGSPLHF. The DNA for the CDR3 is TGTGCCAGCAGCCCTCTAGACAGGGCGGGTTCACCCCTCCACTTT. The chain is built from TRBV7-9 and TRBJ1-6; 7 nucleotides align to TRBD1. The junction had 10 bases not matched to a gene; V was cut back by 5 bases and J by 9 bases. The CDR3 is made up of 15 amino acids. Germline CDR1 and CDR2: SEHNR and FQNEAQ (reference sequence). The complete variable domain, with remaining parts taken from reference TRBV7-9 and TRBJ1-6, reads DTGVSQNPRHKITKRGQNVTFRCDPISEHNRLYWYRQTLGQGPEFLTYFQNEAQLEKSRLLSDRFSAERPKGSFSTLEIQRTEQGDSAMYLCASSPLDRAGSPLHFGNGTRLTVT.

V gene TRBV28 combines with J gene TRBJ1-1; possibly TRBD1 for D (6 bases). Germline loops: CDR1 MDHEN, CDR2 SYDVKM. The germline V and J ends were trimmed by 6 bases and 11 bases, with 16 bases remaining between them. There are 12 residues in the CDR3. The CDR3 bases are TGTGCCAGCAGAGGGGACATTAGGACTGCTTTCTTT. This codes for CASRGDIRTAFF. Full variable domain (remainder filled in from reference TRBV28 and TRBJ1-1): DVKVTQSSRYLVKRTGEKVFLECVQDMDHENMFWYRQDPGLGLRLIYFSYDVKMKEKGDIPEGYSVSREKKERFSLILESASTNQTSMYLCASRGDIRTAFFGQGTRLTVV.

This chain uses TRBV27 with TRBJ2-3, with 8 bases fitting TRBD1. Germline V gene sequence: CDR1 MNHEY, CDR2 SMNVEV (reference sequence). V trimming: 5 bases; J trimming: 4 bases; junction bases outside the gene matches: 8. The CDR3 extends over 15 amino acids. CDR3 residues: CASSPLDRVPDTQYF. The CDR3 DNA is TGTGCCAGCAGTCCATTGGACAGGGTCCCAGATACGCAGTATTTT.

The rearrangement links TRBV5-1 to TRBJ2-3, with 8 bases lining up with TRBD2. The V segment lost 6 bases and the J segment 2 bases; nucleotides outside the gene matches: 5. The germline CDR1 and CDR2 sequences are SGHRS and YFSETQ. This CDR3 contains 14 residues. CDR3 coding DNA: TGCGCCAGCACGATAGCGGGGCACACAGATACGCAGTATTTT. The encoded protein is CASTIAGHTDTQYF. Variable domain in full (rest from reference TRBV5-1 and TRBJ2-3): KAGVTQTPRYLIKTRGQQVTLSCSPISGHRSVSWYQQTPGQGLQFLFEYFSETQRNKGNFPGRFSGRQFSNSRSEMNVSTLELGDSALYLCASTIAGHTDTQYFGPGTRLTVL.

V gene TRBV6-5 combines with J gene TRBJ1-1; D remains unclear. From germline, CDR1 is MNHEY and CDR2 SVGAGI. The CDR3 is 13 residues long. V lost 7 bases, J lost 4 bases, and 13 bases lay in between. The CDR3 loop reads CASTESLSTEAFF. The CDR3 region has the DNA TGTGCCAGCACCGAGAGCCTTAGCACTGAAGCTTTCTTT.

This sequence joins TRBV5-1 and TRBJ2-7, with 8 bases lining up with TRBD1. J lost 6 bases, V lost 2 bases, and 7 bases had no gene match. This CDR3 comprises 14 residues. Germline V lookup: CDR1 SGHRS, CDR2 YFSETQ. This CDR3 reads CASSFPTGGREQYF. CDR3 nucleotides: TGCGCCAGCAGCTTTCCAACAGGGGGACGCGAGCAGTACTTC.

V and J are TRBV4-2 and TRBJ2-5; D is unresolved. The germline V gene encodes CDR1 LGHNA and CDR2 YNFKEQ. The CDR3 covers 14 residues. V was cut by 1 base and J by 0 bases, with 6 bases left in between. CDR3 loop: CASSQVTDQETQYF. CDR3 bases: TGTGCCAGCAGCCAAGTTACTGACCAAGAGACCCAGTACTTC.

In its sample, this clone was seen once. The chain couples TRBV30 to TRBJ2-1; D could derive from TRBD1 or TRBD2 (6 bases each). Trimming stripped 3 bases from V and 7 bases from J, with 13 bases between. The V gene's germline CDR1 is GTSNPN and CDR2 SVGIG (reference sequence). This CDR3 has 13 amino acids. The CDR3 nucleotides read TGTGCCTGGAGAGTAGGGGGGACGAATGAGCAGTTCTTC. Amino acids: CAWRVGGTNEQFF.

The chain links TRBV10-3 to TRBJ1-2; D remains ambiguous. The V and J ends lost 6 bases and 2 bases respectively, with 10 bases between them. This CDR3 contains 13 residues. From germline, CDR1 is ENHRY and CDR2 SYGVKD. CDR3: CAIRQDGNYGYTF. The DNA for the CDR3 is TGTGCCATCAGGCAGGACGGGAACTATGGCTACACCTTC.

V usage is TRBV5-8 and J usage is TRBJ1-2; D ambiguous. Germline lookup yields CDR1 SGHTS and CDR2 YDEGEE. V dropped 4 bases and J dropped 3 bases, with 19 bases sitting between them. This CDR3 has 16 amino acids. In DNA form, the CDR3 reads TGTGCCAGCAGCCCCTCCTTGCTACAGCCTTACTATGGCTACACCTTC. Amino acid sequence: CASSPSLLQPYYGYTF.

This rearrangement joins TRBV30 to TRBJ2-2, with D maybe TRBD1 (5 bases). Germline V gives CDR1 GTSNPN, CDR2 SVGIG (reference sequence). This CDR3 comprises 11 residues. The V and J ends lost 2 bases and 11 bases respectively, with 9 bases between them. CDR3 sequence: CAWSSQGELFF. The CDR3 nucleotides are TGTGCCTGGAGTTCCCAGGGAGAGCTGTTTTTT. Using reference TRBV30 and TRBJ2-2 for the parts outside the CDR3, the full variable domain is SQTIHQWPATLVQPVGSPLSLECTVEGTSNPNLYWYRQAAGRGLQLLFYSVGIGQISSEVPQNLSASRPQDRQFILSSKKLLLSDSGFYLCAWSSQGELFFGEGSRLTVL.

V and J are TRBV7-9 and TRBJ2-7; D is unclear. The CDR3 has 14 residues. V dropped 4 bases and J dropped 3 bases, with 13 bases sitting between them. Per the germline V gene, CDR1 is SEHNR and CDR2 is FQNEAQ (reference sequence). CDR3 DNA: TGTGCCAGCAGCTCCCGCCGGGTCTTCTACGAGCAGTACTTC. This encodes CASSSRRVFYEQYF.